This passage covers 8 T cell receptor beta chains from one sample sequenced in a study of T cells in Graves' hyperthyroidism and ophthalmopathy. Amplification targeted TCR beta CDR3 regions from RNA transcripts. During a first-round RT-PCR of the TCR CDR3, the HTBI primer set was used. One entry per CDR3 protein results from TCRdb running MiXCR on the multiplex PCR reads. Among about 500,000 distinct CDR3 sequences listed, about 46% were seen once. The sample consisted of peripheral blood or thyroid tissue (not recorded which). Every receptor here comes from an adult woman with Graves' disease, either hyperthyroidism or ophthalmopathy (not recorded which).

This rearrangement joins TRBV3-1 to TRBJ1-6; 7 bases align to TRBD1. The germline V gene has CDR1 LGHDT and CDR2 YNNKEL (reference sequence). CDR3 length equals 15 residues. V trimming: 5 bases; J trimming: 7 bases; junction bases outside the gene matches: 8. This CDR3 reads CASSDTGARNSPLHF. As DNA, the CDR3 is TGTGCCAGCAGCGACACAGGGGCCCGAAATTCACCCCTCCACTTT.

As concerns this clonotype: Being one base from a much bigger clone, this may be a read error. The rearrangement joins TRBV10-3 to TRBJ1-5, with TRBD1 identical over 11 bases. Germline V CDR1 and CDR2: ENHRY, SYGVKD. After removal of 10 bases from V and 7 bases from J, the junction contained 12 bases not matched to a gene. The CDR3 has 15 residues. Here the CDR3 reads CASRGAGTGGQPQHF. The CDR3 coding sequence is TGTGCCAGCAGGGGAGCGGGGACAGGGGGACAGCCCCAGCATTTT.

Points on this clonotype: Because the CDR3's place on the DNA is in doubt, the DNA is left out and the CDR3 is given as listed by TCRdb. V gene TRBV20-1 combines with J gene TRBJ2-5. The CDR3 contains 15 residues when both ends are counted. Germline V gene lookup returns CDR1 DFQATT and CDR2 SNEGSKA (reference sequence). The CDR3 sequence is CSAYGYTFGSGTQYF.

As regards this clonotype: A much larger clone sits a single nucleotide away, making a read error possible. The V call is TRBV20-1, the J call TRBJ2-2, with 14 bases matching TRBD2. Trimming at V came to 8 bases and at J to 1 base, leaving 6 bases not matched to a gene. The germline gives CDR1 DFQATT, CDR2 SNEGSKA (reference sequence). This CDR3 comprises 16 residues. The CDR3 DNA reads TGCAGTTGCGGGACTAGCGGGAGCAGGAACACCGGGGAGCTGTTTTTT. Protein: CSCGTSGSRNTGELFF.

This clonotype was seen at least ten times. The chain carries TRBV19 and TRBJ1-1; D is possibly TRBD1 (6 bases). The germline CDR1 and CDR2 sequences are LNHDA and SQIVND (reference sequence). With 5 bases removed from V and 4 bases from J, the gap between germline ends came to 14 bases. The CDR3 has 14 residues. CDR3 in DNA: TGTGCCAGTAGTGGTACAGGGACAAGCACTGAAGCTTTCTTT. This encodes CASSGTGTSTEAFF.

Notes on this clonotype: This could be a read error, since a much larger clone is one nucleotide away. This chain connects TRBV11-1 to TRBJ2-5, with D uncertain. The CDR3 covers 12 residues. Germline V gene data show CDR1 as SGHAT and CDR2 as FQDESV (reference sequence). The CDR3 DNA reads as TGTGCCAGCAGCCGGGTACAAGGGACCCAGTACTTC. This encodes CASSRVQGTQYF.

The DNA of the CDR3 is TGTGCCAGCAGCTTAGATCAACAGCTAGGGAACACCGGGGGCATGCCTGAAAAACTGTTTTTT. Amino acids: CASSLDQQLGNTGGMPEKLFF. V gene TRBV11-2 combines with J gene TRBJ1-4; D is possibly TRBD1 (6 bases). Trimming took off 0 bases at V and 7 bases at J, with 30 bases between the two ends. The CDR3 spans 21 residues. Germline lookup yields CDR1 SGHAT and CDR2 FQNNGV.

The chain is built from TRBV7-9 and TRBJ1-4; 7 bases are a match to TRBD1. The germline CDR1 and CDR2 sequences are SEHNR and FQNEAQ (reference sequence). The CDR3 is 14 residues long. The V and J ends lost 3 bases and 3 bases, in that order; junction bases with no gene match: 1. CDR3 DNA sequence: TGTGCCAGCAGCTTCGACAGGGCTAATGAAAAACTGTTTTTT. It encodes CASSFDRANEKLFF.